This TCR beta chain originates from a study of blood T cells in healthy people across ages. This clonotype was detected only a few times. This CDR3 is built from 17 residues. Per the germline V gene, CDR1 is LGHNA and CDR2 is YSLEER. Deletions cut 0 bases from V and 0 bases from J, with 12 bases between. Primers used in a second PCR of about 6 to 11 cycles were a sample-barcoded 5' primer and a J-beta primer mix. In TCRdb, the 5' RACE reads were re-called with MiXCR into one record per CDR3 protein. Among 800,000 or so distinct CDR3 sequences, 20% to 25% were seen once, and the ten largest hold more than 3%. The same data also contributed to another study, on T cells of mothers and their children.

V usage is TRBV4-3 and J usage is TRBJ2-1; TRBD2 is a possible D gene (6 bases). This clonotype was obtained from a boy aged 5-17 years in good health. The sample was blood. As DNA, the CDR3 is TGCGCCAGCAGCCAAGATGGAGCGGGTCTCTCCTACAATGAGCAGTTCTTC. Translated, it gives CASSQDGAGLSYNEQFF.